Following are 30 T cell receptor beta chains from one sample sequenced in a study of T cell responses to AZD1222 COVID-19 vaccine. Clones were read by immunoSEQ multiplex PCR, and TCRdb kept only the in-frame ones, dropping some. The data contain roughly 100,000 clones, roughly 87% of them singletons. The material was peripheral blood, obtained on day 0 of AZD1222 vaccination. Source of these receptors: an adult in good health.

The chain combines TRBV19 with TRBJ1-3; D unresolved. Germline assignment: CDR1 LNHDA and CDR2 SQIVND (reference sequence). This CDR3 is built from 16 residues. V dropped 6 bases and J dropped 2 bases, with 17 bases sitting between them. The chain's CDR3 is CASRSEEYGAGNTIYF. As DNA, the CDR3 is TGTGCCAGTAGGAGTGAAGAATACGGTGCTGGAAACACCATATATTTT.

The gene calls are TRBV5-1 and TRBJ2-1; tentatively, D is TRBD1 (6 bases). Per the germline V gene, CDR1 is SGHRS and CDR2 is YFSETQ. This CDR3 is built from 14 residues. Trimming took 6 bases from V and 4 from J, leaving 14 bases between them. The CDR3 reads CASKDLGAYNEQFF. CDR3 coding DNA: TGCGCCAGCAAGGACCTGGGGGCTTACAATGAGCAGTTCTTC.

This clone was counted a single time. The chain is built from TRBV5-1 and TRBJ2-7; 10 nucleotides match TRBD2. Looked up from germline, CDR1 is SGHRS and CDR2 is YFSETQ. This CDR3 is built from 15 residues. Trimming removed 1 base from V and 4 bases from J; junction bases left unmatched: 5. The CDR3 sequence: CASSLTSGVPYEQYF. As DNA, the CDR3 is TGCGCCAGCAGCTTGACTAGCGGGGTACCTTACGAGCAGTACTTC.

This rearrangement joins TRBV6-5 to TRBJ1-1; D is perhaps TRBD1 (6 bases). Germline V gene data show CDR1 as MNHEY and CDR2 as SVGAGI. Trimming pared 6 bases from V and 5 bases from J, leaving 19 bases between. The CDR3 is made up of 15 amino acids. For the CDR3, the DNA is TGTGCCAGCAGCCCCCCAGGGAGCAGGGGTACTGAAGCTTTCTTT. Translation gives CASSPPGSRGTEAFF.

The J gene is TRBJ2-1, the V gene TRBV5-1; D is possibly TRBD2 (7 bases). The CDR3 is 15 amino acids. Germline-derived CDR1 and CDR2 are SGHRS and YFSETQ. V was shortened by 0 bases and J by 7 bases, with 14 bases between the two germline ends. The CDR3 sequence is CASSLDAGAWNEQFF. The DNA for the CDR3 is TGCGCCAGCAGCTTGGATGCGGGGGCTTGGAATGAGCAGTTCTTC.

Only one count was recorded for this clone. The J gene is TRBJ1-3, the V gene TRBV9; D gene uncertain. This CDR3 contains 14 residues. The germline V gene has CDR1 SGDLS and CDR2 YYNGEE. Trimming removed 3 bases from V and 0 bases from J, with 7 bases in between. In DNA, the CDR3 is TGTGCCAGCAGCGCAGAAACCTCTGGAAACACCATATATTTT. Translation gives CASSAETSGNTIYF. Supplemented by reference TRBV9 and TRBJ1-3, the full variable domain reads DSGVTQTPKHLITATGQRVTLRCSPRSGDLSVYWYQQSLDQGLQFLIQYYNGEERAKGNILERFSAQQFPDLHSELNLSSLELGDSALYFCASSAETSGNTIYFGEGSWLTVV.

The chain's CDR3 is CASTLRSGASNQPQHF. For the CDR3, the DNA is TGTGCCAGTACCCTTCGATCGGGTGCAAGCAATCAGCCCCAGCATTTT. The rearrangement uses TRBV19 and TRBJ1-5; D not certain. This CDR3 contains 16 residues. Germline-derived CDR1 and CDR2 are LNHDA and SQIVND (reference sequence). The V end was cut by 7 bases, the J end by 1 base, with 17 bases between. The full variable domain, in which reference TRBV19 and TRBJ1-5 provide the parts outside the CDR3, is DGGITQSPKYLFRKEGQNVTLSCEQNLNHDAMYWYRQDPGQGLRLIYYSQIVNDFQKGDIAEGYSVSREKKESFPLTVTSAQKNPTAFYLCASTLRSGASNQPQHFGDGTRLSIL.

The sample holds one count of this clone. The genes are TRBV10-3 and TRBJ1-2, with D possibly being TRBD1 (5 bases). The CDR3 is 15 residues long. Germline values: CDR1 ENHRY, CDR2 SYGVKD. The V end lost 2 bases, the J end lost 4 bases, and 14 bases lay between the germline ends. This chain's CDR3 is CAISEGGVAIYGYTF. The CDR3 region has the DNA TGTGCCATCAGTGAGGGGGGTGTGGCCATCTATGGCTACACCTTC.

The gene calls are TRBV11-2 and TRBJ1-4; a possible D gene is TRBD1 (5 bases). V was clipped by 5 bases and J by 7 bases, with 17 bases between them. CDR3 size: 15 residues. Germline V CDR1 and CDR2: SGHAT, FQNNGV. DNA of the CDR3: TGTGCCAGCAGCCCCACGGGTAGGGGAGGTGAAAAACTGTTTTTT. Translating gives CASSPTGRGGEKLFF.

This chain links TRBV12-5 with TRBJ2-7; no definite D call. Trimming removed 0 bases from V and 4 bases from J, with 4 bases in between. CDR1 and CDR2 (germline): LGHNT, FRNRAP. The CDR3 loop spans 12 amino acids. The CDR3: CASGLVKYEQYF. The CDR3 coding sequence is TGTGCTAGTGGTTTGGTGAAGTACGAGCAGTACTTC.

The genes are TRBV7-9 and TRBJ2-2; D is undetermined. The germline V gene has CDR1 SEHNR and CDR2 FQNEAQ (reference sequence). V gave up 3 bases and J gave up 7 bases, with 15 bases separating them. The CDR3 consists of 15 residues. The CDR3 region has the DNA TGTGCCAGCAGCTTTTACCAAACCATCAACGGGGAGCTGTTTTTT. It encodes CASSFYQTINGELFF.

J is TRBJ2-7 and V is TRBV7-9; D unclear. The V gene lost 5 bases and the J gene lost 2 bases, with 13 bases spanning the gap. The germline V gene encodes CDR1 SEHNR and CDR2 FQNEAQ (reference sequence). The CDR3 loop spans 14 amino acids. The CDR3 region has the DNA TGTGCCAGCAGCCCGAAGGGTGACACCTACGAGCAGTACTTC. Translated: CASSPKGDTYEQYF.

The chain combines TRBV7-9 with TRBJ2-1; 8 bases are a match to TRBD2. Germline lookup yields CDR1 SEHNR and CDR2 FQNEAQ (reference sequence). Trimming cost V 5 bases and J 6 bases; bases outside gene matches: 12. The CDR3 loop spans 16 amino acids. In nucleotides, the CDR3 is TGTGCCAGCAGCCTCGGGACTAGTGGGCCTTCCAATGAGCAGTTCTTC. It is translated as CASSLGTSGPSNEQFF.

The rearrangement joins TRBV7-6 to TRBJ1-1, with D maybe TRBD1 (6 bases). The CDR3 runs to 17 residues. The V end was cut by 5 bases, the J end by 6 bases, with 25 bases between. Germline V CDR1 and CDR2: SGHVS, FNYEAQ. The CDR3 is CASSPLQGPLRGSEAFF. CDR3 DNA sequence: TGTGCCAGCAGCCCCCTACAGGGACCTCTCCGGGGGTCTGAAGCTTTCTTT. The full variable domain, in which reference TRBV7-6 and TRBJ1-1 provide the parts outside the CDR3, is GAGVSQSPRYKVTKRGQDVALRCDPISGHVSLYWYRQALGQGPEFLTYFNYEAQQDKSGLPNDRFSAERPEGSISTLTIQRTEQRDSAMYRCASSPLQGPLRGSEAFFGQGTRLTVV.

The rearrangement joins TRBV7-2 to TRBJ2-5; tentative D call: TRBD1 (6 bases). The CDR3 extends over 15 amino acids. Germline CDR1 is SGHTA and CDR2 is FQGNSA. Between the trimmed V and J ends, which lost 2 bases and 2 bases, there was a span of 12 bases. The CDR3 DNA follows: TGTGCCAGCAGCTTACAGACAGGCCCGCAAGAGACCCAGTACTTC. Encoded protein: CASSLQTGPQETQYF.

CDR3 in DNA: TGTGCCAGCAGGGGGGGGGACAGACCTGGAAACACCATATATTTT. This gives the protein CASRGGDRPGNTIYF. This chain uses TRBV6-5 with TRBJ1-3, with 7 bases fitting TRBD1. The CDR3 is 15 amino acids. Germline V gene data show CDR1 as MNHEY and CDR2 as SVGAGI. V lost 6 bases to trimming and J lost 2 bases; unmatched junction nucleotides: 7.

V is TRBV3-1 (or the pseudogene TRBV3-2) and J is TRBJ2-7; no definite D call. Trimming shortened V by 1 base and J by 13 bases, and 14 bases separated the two germline ends. CDR1 is LGHDT, CDR2 YNNKEL, per germline (reference sequence). The CDR3 contains 12 residues. The CDR3 DNA reads TGTGCCAGCAGCCAAGGTACTCTGTGGCATTACTTC. Amino acids: CASSQGTLWHYF.

DNA for the CDR3: TGTGCCAGCTCACCACCTGGAGCGCCCGGGGCCAACGTCCTGACTTTC. It codes for CASSPPGAPGANVLTF. V usage is TRBV18 and J usage is TRBJ2-6; D call uncertain. The CDR3 spans 16 residues. Germline V lookup: CDR1 KGHSH, CDR2 LQKENI. V dropped 0 bases and J dropped 4 bases, with 10 bases sitting between them.

The rearrangement links TRBV6-5 to TRBJ1-1, with a possible D match to TRBD1 (6 bases). CDR1 and CDR2 from the germline V gene are MNHEY and SVGAGI. V lost 6 bases and J lost 0, with 8 bases in between. CDR3 length: 13 residues. This CDR3 is CASRQGVNTEAFF. CDR3 DNA sequence: TGTGCCAGCAGACAGGGCGTGAACACTGAAGCTTTCTTT.

This rearrangement joins TRBV6-4 to TRBJ1-4; D is perhaps TRBD1 (5 bases). CDR1 is MRHNA, CDR2 SNTAGT, per germline. This CDR3 region has 13 residues. This CDR3 reads CATPPGAGEKLFF. In nucleotides, the CDR3 is TGTGCGACCCCCCCCGGGGCGGGGGAAAAACTGTTTTTT.

The CDR3 protein is CASSPSGSSYNEQFF. In nucleotides, the CDR3 is TGTGCCAGCAGCCCTAGCGGGAGCTCCTACAATGAGCAGTTCTTC. This chain uses TRBV7-2 with TRBJ2-1; 10 bases match TRBD2. Germline assignment: CDR1 SGHTA and CDR2 FQGNSA. The CDR3 contains 15 residues. After removal of 5 bases from V and 0 bases from J, the junction contained 1 base not matched to a gene. The full variable domain, completed using reference TRBV7-2 and TRBJ2-1, is GAGVSQSPSNKVTEKGKDVELRCDPISGHTALYWYRQSLGQGLEFLIYFQGNSAPDKSGLPSDRFSAERTGGSVSTLTIQRTQQEDSAVYLCASSPSGSSYNEQFFGPGTRLTVL.

DNA of the CDR3: TGTGCCAGCAGCGTACAACAGGGCGGAGGGCCCCAGCATTTT. Its translation: CASSVQQGGGPQHF. This rearrangement joins TRBV9 to TRBJ1-5; a possible D gene is TRBD1 (6 bases). The germline gives CDR1 SGDLS, CDR2 YYNGEE. The CDR3 contains 14 residues. V gave up 1 base and J gave up 9 bases, with 14 bases separating them.

This chain uses TRBV30 with TRBJ2-2; 7 positions match TRBD1. CDR1 and CDR2 (germline): GTSNPN, SVGIG (reference sequence). V lost 7 bases, J lost 0 bases, and 2 bases stayed unmatched. CDR3 length: 13 residues. This chain's CDR3 is CASTGTNTGELFF. CDR3 coding DNA: TGTGCCTCGACAGGGACGAACACCGGGGAGCTGTTTTTT. Drawing the rest from reference TRBV30 and TRBJ2-2, the complete variable domain is SQTIHQWPATLVQPVGSPLSLECTVEGTSNPNLYWYRQAAGRGLQLLFYSVGIGQISSEVPQNLSASRPQDRQFILSSKKLLLSDSGFYLCASTGTNTGELFFGEGSRLTVL.

V usage is TRBV5-1 and J usage is TRBJ2-5; weak D call: TRBD2 (6 bases). V dropped 0 bases and J dropped 5 bases, with 11 bases sitting between them. The length of the CDR3 is 14 residues. The V gene's germline CDR1 is SGHRS and CDR2 YFSETQ. Written as DNA, the CDR3 is TGCGCCAGCAGCTTGGTATCAGGGAGGGAGACCCAGTACTTC. Its protein is CASSLVSGRETQYF.

The chain couples TRBV29-1 to TRBJ2-3; TRBD2 might be the D (6 bases). Germline V gene lookup returns CDR1 SQVTM and CDR2 ANQGSEA. CDR3 length: 13 residues. Trimming left V 5 bases short and J 10 bases short, with 19 bases between. The CDR3 DNA follows: TGCAGCGTTACCGGGACTGTCTACGTTCCGCAGTATTTT. It specifies CSVTGTVYVPQYF.

V is TRBV9 and J is TRBJ1-2; D gene uncertain. CDR3 length equals 14 residues. The ends were cut back, 0 bases at V and 4 bases at J, with 10 bases in the middle. The germline CDR1 and CDR2 sequences are SGDLS and YYNGEE. The CDR3 DNA reads TGTGCCAGCAGCGTAGGGCCAGACCTCTATGGCTACACCTTC. This translates into CASSVGPDLYGYTF.

CDR3 in amino acids: CAFKGEETQYF. The CDR3 nucleotides read TGCGCCTTCAAGGGCGAGGAGACCCAGTACTTC. The chain employs TRBV10-1 and TRBJ2-5; D gene uncertain. Germline lookup yields CDR1 WNHNN and CDR2 SYGVQD (reference sequence). V was cut by 11 bases and J by 5 bases, with 12 bases left in between. There are 11 residues in the CDR3.

The rearrangement uses TRBV4-1 and TRBJ1-1; no definite D call. Germline lookup yields CDR1 MGHRA and CDR2 YSYEKL. This CDR3 is built from 14 residues. V lost 2 bases and J lost 6, with 13 bases in between. This CDR3 reads CASSQTGNSPEAFF. CDR3 bases: TGCGCCAGCAGCCAAACTGGTAACTCCCCTGAAGCTTTCTTT.

This sequence joins TRBV30 and TRBJ1-2, with 9 bases identical to TRBD1. Trimming at V came to 3 bases and at J to 4 bases, leaving 6 bases not matched to a gene. Germline V lookup: CDR1 GTSNPN, CDR2 SVGIG (reference sequence). The CDR3 covers 14 residues. The DNA of the CDR3 is TGTGCCTGGAGCCCGGGACAGGGAGTCTATGGCTACACCTTC. It encodes CAWSPGQGVYGYTF.

The V call is TRBV4-1, the J call TRBJ2-7; 13 bases are a match to TRBD2. Germline CDR1 reads MGHRA; CDR2 reads YSYEKL. V gave up 3 bases and J gave up 3 bases; unmatched junction bases: 2. This CDR3 has 15 residues. CDR3 region: CASSQGLAGIYEQYF. The CDR3 nucleotides are TGCGCCAGCAGCCAGGGACTAGCGGGGATCTACGAGCAGTACTTC.